This T cell receptor beta chain was sequenced in a study of T-cell memory formation after mild COVID-19. Broader study findings: Pre-infection memory harbored some responding clones, suggesting cross-reactive memory joined.

Concerning this clonotype: Its target is not known.

5'RACE primed from the constant segment yielded TCR alpha and TCR beta cDNA libraries bearing sample barcodes and UMIs. TCRdb reprocessed the 5' RACE reads with MiXCR, giving one entry per CDR3 protein. The table records about 250,000 distinct CDR3 sequences, over 15% of them present only once. The CDR3 consists of 11 residues. V lost 0 bases and J lost 5, with 4 bases in between. CDR1 DFQATT and CDR2 SNEGSKA come from the germline V gene (reference sequence). The chain has TRBV20-1 and TRBJ2-5; D gene unclear. What was sequenced was PBMCs or a T cell subset sorted from them (not recorded which). This clonotype was obtained from an adult woman who had mild COVID-19 (a few samples of this study predate the infection). Cell type and time point are not known. DNA of the CDR3: TGCAGTGCTAGAGATCGGGAGACCCAGTACTTC. Translation gives CSARDRETQYF.